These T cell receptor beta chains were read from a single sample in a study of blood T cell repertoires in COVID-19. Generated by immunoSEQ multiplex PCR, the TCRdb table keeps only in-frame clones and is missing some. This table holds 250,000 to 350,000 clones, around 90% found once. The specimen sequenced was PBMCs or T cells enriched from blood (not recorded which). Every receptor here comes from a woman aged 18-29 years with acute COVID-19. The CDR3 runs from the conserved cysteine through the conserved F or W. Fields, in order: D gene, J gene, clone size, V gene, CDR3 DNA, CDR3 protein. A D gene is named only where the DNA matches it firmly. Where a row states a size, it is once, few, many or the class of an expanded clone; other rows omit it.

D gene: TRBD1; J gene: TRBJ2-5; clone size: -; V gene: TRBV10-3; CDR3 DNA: TGTGCCATCAGAATGGACAGGGGGCAAGAGACCCAGTACTTC; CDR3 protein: CAIRMDRGQETQYF
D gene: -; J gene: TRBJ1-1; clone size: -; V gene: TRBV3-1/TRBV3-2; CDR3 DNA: TGTGCCAGCAGCCGGCCGCAGGCCCCGAACACTGAAGCTTTCTTT; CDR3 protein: CASSRPQAPNTEAFF
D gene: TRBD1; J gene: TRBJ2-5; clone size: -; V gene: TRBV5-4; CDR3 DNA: TGTGCCAGCAGCCCGGACAGGGAGAGCCAAGAGACCCAGTACTTC; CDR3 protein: CASSPDRESQETQYF
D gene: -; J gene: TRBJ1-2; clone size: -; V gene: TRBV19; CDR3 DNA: TGTGCCACCTTAAGGGGGGGCGAATCAGTCTTCGGCTACACCTTC; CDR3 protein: CATLRGGESVFGYTF
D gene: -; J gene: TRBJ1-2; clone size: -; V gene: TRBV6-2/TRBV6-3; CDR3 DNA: TGTGCCAGCAGTGCAAGCGGGGTCTATGGCTACACCTTC; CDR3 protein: CASSASGVYGYTF
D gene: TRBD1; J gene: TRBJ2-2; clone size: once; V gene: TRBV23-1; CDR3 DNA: TGCGCCAAGCAAACCGCCGGGACAGCGAACACCGGGGAGCTGTTTTTT; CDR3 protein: CAKQTAGTANTGELFF
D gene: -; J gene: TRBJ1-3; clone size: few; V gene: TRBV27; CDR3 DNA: TGTGCCAGCAGTTTTCAGTCTGGAAACACCATATATTTT; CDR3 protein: CASSFQSGNTIYF
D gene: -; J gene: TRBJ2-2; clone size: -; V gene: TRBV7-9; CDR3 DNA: TGTGCCAGCACCGATACTACAGGGAACACCGGGGAGCTGTTTTTT; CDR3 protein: CASTDTTGNTGELFF
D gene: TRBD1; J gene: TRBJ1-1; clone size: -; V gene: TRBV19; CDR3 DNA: TGTGCCAGTAGTGCACGACAGGGGGAGGATGAAGCTTTCTTT; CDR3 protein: CASSARQGEDEAFF
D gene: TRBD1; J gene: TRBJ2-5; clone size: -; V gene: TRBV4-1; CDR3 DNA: TGCGCCAGCAGCCAAGACCGGGGACAGGGGGTTGTCCAAGAGACCCAGTACTTC; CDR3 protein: CASSQDRGQGVVQETQYF
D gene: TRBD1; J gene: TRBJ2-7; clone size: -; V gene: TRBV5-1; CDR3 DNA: TGCGCCAGCAGCTCCGGGACAGCCTACGAGCAGTACTTC; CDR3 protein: CASSSGTAYEQYF
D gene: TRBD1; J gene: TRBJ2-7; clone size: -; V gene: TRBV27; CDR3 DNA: TGTGCCAGCAGACCCCTGGGGACAGGTGTTTCCTACGAGCAGTACTTC; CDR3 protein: CASRPLGTGVSYEQYF
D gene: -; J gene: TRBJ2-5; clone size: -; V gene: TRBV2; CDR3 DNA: TGTGCCAGCATGCGGGGTAGCGGATACCAAGAGACCCAGTACTTC; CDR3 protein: CASMRGSGYQETQYF
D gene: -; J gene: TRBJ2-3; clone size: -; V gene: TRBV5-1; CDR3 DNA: TGCGCCAGCGTCAGCGGGAGCACAGATACGCAGTATTTT; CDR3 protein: CASVSGSTDTQYF
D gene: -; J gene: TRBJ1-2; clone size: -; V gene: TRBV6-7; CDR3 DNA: TGTGCCAGCAGTTATAAGGGGCGGAACTATGGCTACACCTTC; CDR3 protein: CASSYKGRNYGYTF
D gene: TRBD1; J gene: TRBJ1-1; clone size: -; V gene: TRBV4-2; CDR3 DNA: TGTGCCAGCAGCTGGACAGGGGGGGACACTGAAGCTTTCTTT; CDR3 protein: CASSWTGGDTEAFF
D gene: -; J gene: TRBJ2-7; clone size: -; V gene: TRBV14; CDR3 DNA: TGTGCCAGCAGCCGGGACTTCTTGGGGGGGCAGTACTTC; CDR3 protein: CASSRDFLGGQYF
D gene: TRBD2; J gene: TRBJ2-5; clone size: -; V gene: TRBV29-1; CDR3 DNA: TGCAGCGTTTCACACGGGAGGGGGGGAGAGACCCAGTACTTC; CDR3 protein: CSVSHGRGGETQYF